Following are 17 T cell receptor beta chains from one sample sequenced in a study of blood T cell repertoires in COVID-19. Sequenced by immunoSEQ multiplex PCR; TCRdb stores in-frame clones only, minus some. The sample has approximately 310,000 clones, approximately 87% seen once. What was sequenced was peripheral blood. The receptors stem from a woman between 50 and 59 years old who had recovered from COVID-19.

This clone was observed once. The rearrangement joins TRBV7-8 to TRBJ1-5; 9 bases align to TRBD1. With 6 bases clipped from V and 7 bases from J, the junction kept 10 bases outside the gene matches. Germline assignment: CDR1 SGHVS and CDR2 FQNEAQ. The CDR3 is made up of 15 amino acids. The CDR3 DNA reads TGTGCCAGCAGTTTTCGACGGACAGGGGACCAGCCCCAGCATTTT. It translates to CASSFRRTGDQPQHF. Full variable domain (missing parts from reference TRBV7-8 and TRBJ1-5): GAGVSQSPRYKVAKRGQDVALRCDPISGHVSLFWYQQALGQGPEFLTYFQNEAQLDKSGLPSDRFFAERPEGSVSTLKIQRTQQEDSAVYLCASSFRRTGDQPQHFGDGTRLSIL.

This sequence joins TRBV29-1 and TRBJ2-7, with 13 bases matching TRBD2. V trimming: 4 bases; J trimming: 9 bases; junction bases outside the gene matches: 9. Germline lookup yields CDR1 SQVTM and CDR2 ANQGSEA. The CDR3 contains 14 residues. This chain's CDR3 is CSVAGRLAGGPQYF. CDR3 sequence (DNA): TGCAGCGTTGCGGGGCGACTAGCGGGAGGTCCGCAGTACTTC.

This clone was seen ten or more times. J is TRBJ1-5 and V is TRBV27; 7 nucleotides line up with TRBD1. The CDR3 extends over 15 amino acids. Germline CDR1 reads MNHEY; CDR2 reads SMNVEV (reference sequence). V was pared by 2 bases and J by 0 bases, with 1 base of the junction left unmatched. The CDR3 reads CASSLTGVSNQPQHF. In DNA form, the CDR3 reads TGTGCCAGCAGTTTAACAGGGGTTAGCAATCAGCCCCAGCATTTT.

J is TRBJ1-6 and V is TRBV10-3; 7 bases are a match to TRBD1. Germline V gene lookup returns CDR1 ENHRY and CDR2 SYGVKD. After removal of 2 bases from V and 10 bases from J, the junction contained 8 bases not matched to a gene. This CDR3 comprises 15 residues. The CDR3 region is CAISEQAAGGSPLHF. CDR3 nucleotide sequence: TGTGCCATCAGTGAGCAAGCGGCAGGGGGGTCACCCCTCCACTTT.

The V gene is TRBV6-5, the J gene TRBJ2-3; D remains unclear. CDR3 size: 14 residues. Germline values: CDR1 MNHEY, CDR2 SVGAGI. V lost 6 bases to trimming and J lost 3 bases, with 13 bases between them. The CDR3, as DNA: TGTGCCAGCAGCCCCCTAGTGGATACAGATACGCAGTATTTT. This translates into CASSPLVDTDTQYF.

The chain uses TRBV3-1 (or the pseudogene TRBV3-2) and TRBJ2-2; D gene ambiguous. CDR1 is LGHDT and CDR2 is YNNKEL in the germline V gene (reference sequence). This CDR3 has 13 residues. V gave up 0 bases and J gave up 5 bases, with 4 bases separating them. The CDR3 region is CASSQESTGELFF. The CDR3 DNA reads TGTGCCAGCAGCCAAGAGTCTACCGGGGAGCTGTTTTTT.

The chain couples TRBV4-2 to TRBJ2-7; TRBD2 agrees at 8 bases. Germline V gives CDR1 LGHNA, CDR2 YNFKEQ. The CDR3 runs 15 residues. J was trimmed by 4 bases and V by 0 bases; bases with no gene match: 5. This CDR3 reads CASSQDRSGSYEQYF. CDR3 nucleotides: TGTGCCAGCAGCCAAGATCGGAGCGGGAGTTACGAGCAGTACTTC.

This clone was counted between two and nine times. V is TRBV12-3 or TRBV12-4 and J is TRBJ2-1; D call uncertain. The length of the CDR3 is 12 residues. V lost 0 bases to trimming and J lost 7 bases, with 4 bases between them. CDR3 DNA sequence: TGTGCCAGCAGTTTAGCGTATAATGAGCAGTTCTTC. Protein: CASSLAYNEQFF.

This chain uses TRBV4-1 with TRBJ1-3; the D is unclear. CDR1 and CDR2 from the germline V gene are MGHRA and YSYEKL. CDR3 length: 15 residues. Trimming took 0 bases from V and 1 from J, leaving 7 bases between them. The CDR3: CASSQDHGSGNTIYF. CDR3 nucleotides: TGCGCCAGCAGCCAAGATCACGGGTCTGGAAACACCATATATTTT.

The genes are TRBV4-2 and TRBJ1-1; D not resolved. CDR1 LGHNA and CDR2 YNFKEQ come from the germline V gene. The CDR3 has 12 amino acids. V was pared by 0 bases and J by 9 bases, with 8 bases between. In DNA form, the CDR3 reads TGTGCCAGCAGCCAAGATACCGCGAAAGCTTTCTTT. This gives the protein CASSQDTAKAFF.

The gene calls are TRBV5-1 and TRBJ2-1, with a tentative D call TRBD1 (6 bases). Germline CDR1 SGHRS, CDR2 YFSETQ. The CDR3 loop spans 15 amino acids. The V and J ends lost 4 bases and 6 bases respectively, with 17 bases between them. CDR3 sequence reads: CASSHPTGPSNEQFF. For the CDR3, the DNA is TGCGCCAGCAGCCACCCGACAGGTCCCAGCAATGAGCAGTTCTTC.

The chain employs TRBV11-2 and TRBJ2-5, with 10 bases aligning to TRBD2. The V and J ends lost 3 bases and 5 bases, in that order; junction bases with no gene match: 12. This CDR3 is built from 17 residues. Germline V lookup: CDR1 SGHAT, CDR2 FQNNGV. Here the CDR3 DNA reads TGTGCCAGCAGCTTGAGCGCTAGCGGGGGACTTTCCGAGACCCAGTACTTC. This gives the protein CASSLSASGGLSETQYF.

This chain links TRBV28 with TRBJ1-3; perhaps TRBD1 as D (6 bases). V was shortened by 7 bases and J by 3 bases, with 13 bases between the two germline ends. The CDR3 is 14 amino acids. Germline values: CDR1 MDHEN, CDR2 SYDVKM. In nucleotides, the CDR3 is TGTGCCAGCACCGTGGGAGGGGGTGGAAACACCATATATTTT. This sequence encodes CASTVGGGGNTIYF.

The rearrangement joins TRBV28 to TRBJ1-4; D may be TRBD1 (5 bases). CDR3 length equals 12 residues. Looked up from germline, CDR1 is MDHEN and CDR2 is SYDVKM. CDR3 sequence: CVTTDSGEKLFF. CDR3 bases: TGTGTCACCACAGATTCAGGGGAAAAACTGTTTTTT.

The genes are TRBV12-3 or TRBV12-4 and TRBJ1-3; no clear D. This CDR3 contains 11 residues. V was cut by 8 bases and J by 4 bases, with 6 bases left in between. The CDR3 here is CASGLGNTIYF. CDR3 DNA: TGTGCCAGCGGACTAGGAAACACCATATATTTT.

The V and J genes are TRBV29-1 and TRBJ2-1; 9 positions match TRBD1. The CDR3 is 13 amino acids. Losses at the gene ends were 3 bases for V and 9 bases for J; bases not matched to a gene: 6. Germline CDR1 reads SQVTM; CDR2 reads ANQGSEA. The CDR3 nucleotides read TGCAGCGTTGAGGGACAGGGTCAAACTGAGCAGTTCTTC. Protein sequence: CSVEGQGQTEQFF.

Concerning this clone: The junction does not match germline at one end; this may be a read error. The chain recombines TRBV19 with TRBJ2-7; 10 bases align to TRBD1. The CDR3 has 18 residues. Germline-derived CDR1 and CDR2 are LNHDA and SQIVND (reference sequence). The CDR3 region is CASSIGGTGTGETYEQYF. CDR3 nucleotides: TGTGCCAGTAGCATAGGGGGCACCGGGACAGGGGAAACCTACGAGCAGTACTTC.